This is a list of T cell receptor beta chains from one sample in a study of glioma-infiltrating T cells after dendritic cell vaccination. The repertoire was sequenced with immunoSEQ multiplex PCR; TCRdb's copy has only in-frame clones and lacks some. The table has approximately 50,000 clones, around nine tenths seen once. The starting material was blood, obtained after dendritic cell vaccination. The receptors shown here come from a human donor with glioblastoma. CDR3s include the opening cysteine and the closing phenylalanine or tryptophan. A D gene is named only where the DNA matches it firmly. Clone size is shown for a subset of rows, as once, few, many or a class of expanded clone.

cdr3_length,d_call,clone_size,j_call,v_call,cdr3_nt,cdr3_aa
17,.,.,TRBJ1-2,TRBV13,TGTGCCAGCAGAGGTCCGAACTCGCTGGAGGGCCTCTATGGCTACACCTTC,CASRGPNSLEGLYGYTF
15,.,.,TRBJ2-7,TRBV7-2,TGTGCCAGCAGCCCCCAGGTGGGGCTACATTACGAGCAGTACTTC,CASSPQVGLHYEQYF
17,TRBD2,.,TRBJ2-1,TRBV4-2,TGTGCCAGCAGCCAAGATAAGGGACTAGCGGGAAGAAATGAGCAGTTCTTC,CASSQDKGLAGRNEQFF
14,.,.,TRBJ1-1,TRBV13,TGTGCCAGCAGCTTAGAAGGGGGGGTTGTTGAAGCTTTCTTT,CASSLEGGVVEAFF
15,.,.,TRBJ2-3,TRBV7-3,TGTGCCAGCAGCTTAACAAGAGGCCCTCCGGATACGCAGTATTTT,CASSLTRGPPDTQYF
14,.,.,TRBJ1-5,TRBV6-5,TGTGCCACCAACACGGGGGGACGCAATCAGCCCCAGCATTTT,CATNTGGRNQPQHF
16,TRBD2,few,TRBJ2-3,TRBV18,TGTGCCAGCTCACCGAAGCGGGGATCTGGCACAGATACGCAGTATTTT,CASSPKRGSGTDTQYF
17,.,.,TRBJ1-5,TRBV7-2,TGTGCCAGCAGCTTAGGCCCCGGAGGTCTAAGCCATCAGCCCCAGCATTTT,CASSLGPGGLSHQPQHF
13,TRBD1,.,TRBJ2-5,TRBV28,TGTGCCAGCAACCTCGGGACAGCAGAGACCCAGTACTTC,CASNLGTAETQYF
13,.,.,TRBJ1-2,TRBV7-9,TGTGCCAGCAGCCGCGACACAAACTATGGCTACACCTTC,CASSRDTNYGYTF
15,TRBD1,.,TRBJ1-4,TRBV6-6,TGTGCCAGCAGTGCCCTCGAACAGGGGTATGAAAAACTGTTTTTT,CASSALEQGYEKLFF
15,TRBD2,.,TRBJ2-1,TRBV7-8,TGTGCCAGCAGCTTAGGGATCTCCCCGGGGGGTGAGCAGTTCTTC,CASSLGISPGGEQFF
12,.,.,TRBJ2-7,TRBV7-9,TGTGCCAGCAGCGTCACTAGGGTCGAGCAGTACTTC,CASSVTRVEQYF
15,.,.,TRBJ2-1,TRBV9,TGTGCCAGCAGCGTAGCGGGAGCGGACTACAATGAGCAGTTCTTC,CASSVAGADYNEQFF
15,TRBD1,.,TRBJ1-2,TRBV28,TGTGCCAGCAGTACCAGGGACAGGGCGATCTATGGCTACACCTTC,CASSTRDRAIYGYTF
17,TRBD2,.,TRBJ2-1,TRBV7-6,TGTGCCAGCAGCCGCAGACTAGCGGATAGCTCCTACAATGAGCAGTTCTTC,CASSRRLADSSYNEQFF
13,TRBD1,.,TRBJ1-1,TRBV7-9,TGTGCCAGCAGCTTGACAGGGGTCACTGAAGCTTTCTTT,CASSLTGVTEAFF
14,.,.,TRBJ1-4,TRBV28,TGTGCCAGCAGGTCGGGACATCGTAATGAAAAACTGTTTTTT,CASRSGHRNEKLFF
15,TRBD1,.,TRBJ1-5,TRBV5-5,TGTGCCAGCAGCTTTTCGGGGCAGGGGGAACAGCCCCAGCATTTT,CASSFSGQGEQPQHF
13,.,.,TRBJ2-5,TRBV6-5,TGTGCCAGCAGTTACTCCCCCCTTGGAGAGCAGTACTTC,CASSYSPLGEQYF
16,TRBD1,once,TRBJ1-5,TRBV7-2,TGTGCCAGCAGCGCCACAGGGGTGAGGAATTCCCAGCCCCAGCATTTT,CASSATGVRNSQPQHF
13,TRBD1,once,TRBJ1-1,TRBV6-6,TGTGCCAGCAGTTACGGGACAGGGACTGAAGCTTTCTTT,CASSYGTGTEAFF
13,.,.,TRBJ1-5,TRBV6-4,TGTGCCAGCAGCCCCGAGAATGGTCAGCCCCAGCATTTT,CASSPENGQPQHF
14,.,.,TRBJ2-7,TRBV28,TGTGCCAGCAGTCCCCCAGGACTTGACTACGAGCAGTACTTC,CASSPPGLDYEQYF
13,.,.,TRBJ2-3,TRBV19,TGTGCCAGTAGTCGCTTAGGGGGAGATACGCAGTATTTT,CASSRLGGDTQYF
16,TRBD1,.,TRBJ2-7,TRBV4-2,TGTGCCAGCAGCCACGCCGGGACAGGGGACTCCTACGAGCAGTACTTC,CASSHAGTGDSYEQYF
14,TRBD2,.,TRBJ2-7,TRBV28,TGTGCCAGCAGTTTATTCGGGAGGGACTACGAGCAGTACTTC,CASSLFGRDYEQYF
14,.,.,TRBJ1-3,TRBV27,TGTGCCAGCAGCGGCAGGGGTACTGGAAACACCATATATTTT,CASSGRGTGNTIYF
14,.,.,TRBJ2-5,TRBV28,TGTGCCAGCAGCTTCTGGGACACTCAAGAGACCCAGTACTTC,CASSFWDTQETQYF
16,TRBD2,.,TRBJ2-1,TRBV29-1,TGCAGCGTTGGACTAGCGGGAGGGAAGGTTTACAATGAGCAGTTCTTC,CSVGLAGGKVYNEQFF
15,.,.,TRBJ2-3,TRBV7-3,TGTGCCAGCAGCTTAAGGTTTGACAGTACAGATACGCAGTATTTT,CASSLRFDSTDTQYF
11,TRBD1,.,TRBJ1-2,TRBV28,TGTGCCAGCGGGACAGACTATGGCTACACCTTC,CASGTDYGYTF
14,.,.,TRBJ1-2,TRBV18,TGTGCCAGCTCACCAACGTCAGGGGTCGATGGCTACACCTTC,CASSPTSGVDGYTF
14,.,.,TRBJ2-7,TRBV5-1,TGCGCCAGCAGCTTGGAACTAGTCTCCTACGAGCAGTACTTC,CASSLELVSYEQYF
11,.,.,TRBJ2-7,TRBV20-1,TGCAGTGCTAGGTGGGGCAACGAGCAGTACTTC,CSARWGNEQYF
13,.,.,TRBJ2-2,TRBV6-6,TGTGCCAGCGGGAGATCGAACACCGGGGAGCTGTTTTTT,CASGRSNTGELFF
14,.,.,TRBJ1-1,TRBV6-6,TGTGCCAGCAGTTACGGGGAGCTGTGGACTGAAGCTTTCTTT,CASSYGELWTEAFF
18,.,.,TRBJ2-7,TRBV14,TGTGCCAGCAGCCAAGAAGCAGGCAAGGCGAAATCTGTTTACGAGCAGTACTTC,CASSQEAGKAKSVYEQYF
14,TRBD1,.,TRBJ2-5,TRBV5-4,TGTGCCAGCAGCTGGGGACAGTCCGAAGAGACCCAGTACTTC,CASSWGQSEETQYF
15,.,once,TRBJ1-5,TRBV2,TGTGCCAGCAGCGCGGAGAGTCTGAGCAATCAGCCCCAGCATTTT,CASSAESLSNQPQHF
14,TRBD2,.,TRBJ2-3,TRBV7-2,TGTGCCAGCAGCCAAGGACTAGCCCCAGATACGCAGTATTTT,CASSQGLAPDTQYF
14,.,.,TRBJ1-5,TRBV19,TGTGCCAGTAGTGGGCAGGGTCTCTTATCGGCCCAGCATTTT,CASSGQGLLSAQHF
15,.,.,TRBJ1-5,TRBV7-9,TGTGCCAGCAGCTTAGCGTTAGGGACTGATCAGCCCCAGCATTTT,CASSLALGTDQPQHF
14,.,.,TRBJ2-1,TRBV28,TGTGCCACCGAAGGGGTAGTAGCGGCCTACGAGCAGTTCTTC,CATEGVVAAYEQFF
15,TRBD2,.,TRBJ2-1,TRBV5-1,TGCGCCAGCAGACCCCTAGCGGGCTCCTACAATGAGCAGTTCTTC,CASRPLAGSYNEQFF